These 24 T cell receptor beta chains share one sample of origin, sequenced in a study of blood T cell repertoires in COVID-19. Sequencing used immunoSEQ multiplex PCR; TCRdb keeps in-frame clones, though not all of them. Of fewer than 350,000 clones in the sample, roughly nine tenths were seen once. Sequenced: peripheral blood. These receptors originate from a man between 35 and 55 years old with active or convalescent COVID-19.

The V gene is TRBV29-1, the J gene TRBJ2-7; a weak D match, TRBD2 (6 bases). V was cut by 5 bases and J by 2 bases, with 16 bases left in between. The germline CDR1 and CDR2 sequences are SQVTM and ANQGSEA. CDR3 length: 14 amino acids. CDR3 bases: TGCAGCGTTCACTGGGACTTTCCCCCCTACGAGCAGTACTTC. Its translation: CSVHWDFPPYEQYF.

The V call is TRBV5-5, the J call TRBJ1-5; D call uncertain. V was shortened by 0 bases and J by 6 bases, with 13 bases between the two germline ends. This CDR3 has 15 amino acids. Germline V gives CDR1 SGHKS, CDR2 YYEKEE (reference sequence). The CDR3 bases are TGTGCCAGCAGCTTGGGTTCGCAGGCTGGTCAGCCCCAGCATTTT. This sequence encodes CASSLGSQAGQPQHF.

This clone is a singleton in its sample. The chain carries TRBV27 and TRBJ2-1; TRBD1 aligns across 9 bases. Germline V gene data show CDR1 as MNHEY and CDR2 as SMNVEV (reference sequence). V dropped 3 bases and J dropped 6; count of bases not matched to a gene: 0. This CDR3 has 13 amino acids. As DNA, the CDR3 is TGTGCCAGCAGTTTGACAGGGGGCAATGAGCAGTTCTTC. It yields the protein CASSLTGGNEQFF.

The rearrangement joins TRBV7-9 to TRBJ2-3; weak D call: TRBD1 (5 bases). CDR1 and CDR2 (germline): SEHNR, FQNEAQ (reference sequence). The CDR3 spans 14 residues. The ends were cut back, 5 bases at V and 1 base at J, with 10 bases in the middle. CDR3 loop: CASSDTGRTDTQYF. In nucleotides, the CDR3 is TGTGCCAGCAGCGATACAGGTCGCACAGATACGCAGTATTTT. The complete variable domain, with remaining parts taken from reference TRBV7-9 and TRBJ2-3, reads DTGVSQNPRHKITKRGQNVTFRCDPISEHNRLYWYRQTLGQGPEFLTYFQNEAQLEKSRLLSDRFSAERPKGSFSTLEIQRTEQGDSAMYLCASSDTGRTDTQYFGPGTRLTVL.

V is TRBV7-9 and J is TRBJ1-1; D unclear. The CDR3 covers 12 residues. Trimming stripped 5 bases from V and 6 bases from J, with 10 bases between. Germline CDR1 and CDR2: SEHNR and FQNEAQ (reference sequence). CDR3: CASSLLGPEAFF. The CDR3 DNA reads as TGTGCCAGCAGCCTACTAGGGCCTGAAGCTTTCTTT.

This clone came up a few times. The rearrangement links TRBV30 to TRBJ1-3, with D possibly being TRBD1 (5 bases). The V gene lost 5 bases and the J gene lost 0 bases, with 11 bases spanning the gap. CDR3 size: 14 residues. The V gene's germline CDR1 is GTSNPN and CDR2 SVGIG (reference sequence). The CDR3 is CAWGGESSGNTIYF. For the CDR3, the DNA is TGTGCCTGGGGAGGGGAGAGCTCTGGAAACACCATATATTTT.

This chain connects TRBV7-3 to TRBJ2-5; 16 nucleotides align to TRBD2. Germline assignment: CDR1 SGHTA and CDR2 FQGTGA. The V gene end was trimmed by 3 bases and the J gene end by 4 bases; junction bases not matched to a gene: 2. CDR3 length: 16 residues. The CDR3: CASSFGTSGRGETQYF. Written as DNA, the CDR3 is TGTGCCAGCAGCTTCGGGACTAGCGGGAGGGGAGAGACCCAGTACTTC.

The chain couples TRBV7-6 to TRBJ2-2; 10 positions match TRBD2. Germline lookup yields CDR1 SGHVS and CDR2 FNYEAQ. Trimming removed 4 bases from V and 5 bases from J; junction bases left unmatched: 7. The CDR3 totals 16 residues. The CDR3 loop reads CASSSSSGGGTGELFF. The CDR3 region has the DNA TGTGCCAGCAGCTCGTCGAGCGGGGGGGGGACCGGGGAGCTGTTTTTT.

This rearrangement joins TRBV6-5 to TRBJ2-1; D gene uncertain. The CDR3 consists of 16 residues. The V end was cut by 0 bases, the J end by 6 bases, with 15 bases between. The germline gives CDR1 MNHEY, CDR2 SVGAGI. The CDR3 spells CASSYSVNKPFNEQFF. CDR3 bases: TGTGCCAGCAGTTACTCGGTTAACAAACCGTTCAATGAGCAGTTCTTC.

V and J are TRBV4-2 and TRBJ2-3; 7 bases are a match to TRBD2. Per germline, CDR1 LGHNA and CDR2 YNFKEQ. CDR3 length: 15 residues. The trim removed 0 bases at V and 3 bases at J, leaving 3 bases unmatched. The CDR3 bases are TGTGCCAGCAGCCAAGACAGGGACTATACAGATACGCAGTATTTT. Translated, it gives CASSQDRDYTDTQYF.

V gene TRBV11-1 combines with J gene TRBJ2-6, with a weak D call TRBD2 (5 bases). Trimming took 5 bases from V and 0 from J, leaving 11 bases between them. This CDR3 is 16 amino acids long. Germline-derived CDR1 and CDR2 are SGHAT and FQDESV (reference sequence). The CDR3 region has the DNA TGTGCCAGCAGCGGGAGACCGGGCTCTGGGGCCAACGTCCTGACTTTC. It specifies CASSGRPGSGANVLTF.

The chain is built from TRBV7-3 and TRBJ2-3; 9 nucleotides match TRBD1. The V segment lost 3 bases and the J segment 3 bases; nucleotides outside the gene matches: 4. The germline CDR1 and CDR2 sequences are SGHTA and FQGTGA. CDR3 length: 15 residues. CDR3 coding DNA: TGTGCCAGCAGCTTCGGGACAGGGAGGACAGATACGCAGTATTTT. As protein: CASSFGTGRTDTQYF.

The chain combines TRBV19 with TRBJ1-2, with TRBD1 identical over 8 bases. This CDR3 comprises 16 residues. CDR1 and CDR2 from the germline V gene are LNHDA and SQIVND (reference sequence). V shed 5 bases, J shed 6 bases, and the junction held 14 bases outside the gene matches. The CDR3 coding sequence is TGTGCCAGTAGTGCGATCGTCGGACAGGGCAGTAATGGCTACACCTTC. This sequence encodes CASSAIVGQGSNGYTF.

J is TRBJ1-1 and V is TRBV18; the match to TRBD1 covers 9 bases. The V and J ends lost 6 bases and 4 bases, in that order; junction bases with no gene match: 6. The length of the CDR3 is 14 residues. Germline V CDR1 and CDR2: KGHSH, LQKENI. DNA of the CDR3: TGTGCCAGCTCCCAAGAGGACAGGGGCACTGAAGCTTTCTTT. It codes for CASSQEDRGTEAFF.

The count of this clone is one. The chain is built from TRBV24-1 and TRBJ2-7; 10 bases match TRBD1. Germline lookup yields CDR1 KGHDR and CDR2 SFDVKD. The CDR3 covers 15 residues. V dropped 4 bases and J dropped 4; count of bases not matched to a gene: 6. This CDR3 reads CATSDTGTGDYEQYF. The CDR3 nucleotides read TGTGCCACCAGTGACACCGGGACAGGGGATTACGAGCAGTACTTC.

The table lists this clone with a few counts. The J gene is TRBJ1-3, the V gene TRBV19, with unresolved D. The ends were cut back, 7 bases at V and 0 bases at J, with 7 bases in the middle. The CDR3 is 13 residues long. Germline CDR1 reads LNHDA; CDR2 reads SQIVND (reference sequence). The DNA for the CDR3 is TGTGCCAGTAAGGCGGACTCTGGAAACACCATATATTTT. Translated, it gives CASKADSGNTIYF. The full variable domain, its missing parts supplied by reference TRBV19 and TRBJ1-3, is DGGITQSPKYLFRKEGQNVTLSCEQNLNHDAMYWYRQDPGQGLRLIYYSQIVNDFQKGDIAEGYSVSREKKESFPLTVTSAQKNPTAFYLCASKADSGNTIYFGEGSWLTVV.

This chain joins TRBV4-2 and TRBJ2-2; 7 bases are shared with TRBD1. V was clipped by 5 bases and J by 4 bases; unmatched bases: 7. Germline V gene lookup returns CDR1 LGHNA and CDR2 YNFKEQ. This CDR3 region has 15 residues. In DNA form, the CDR3 reads TGTGCCAGCAGCAGGGGGCAATCCCTCACCGGGGAGCTGTTTTTT. Its translation is CASSRGQSLTGELFF.

This clone has a single count. J is TRBJ1-1 and V is TRBV9, with a weak D call TRBD1 (6 bases). Trimming stripped 4 bases from V and 1 base from J, with 14 bases between. The germline V gene has CDR1 SGDLS and CDR2 YYNGEE. This CDR3 contains 15 residues. CDR3 protein: CASSPLGTRNTEAFF. The CDR3 DNA sequence: TGTGCCAGCAGCCCCTTGGGGACACGGAACACTGAAGCTTTCTTT.

The chain employs TRBV4-2 and TRBJ1-2; 8 bases are shared with TRBD1. Germline trimming cut 5 bases from V and 6 bases from J; bases unmatched to any gene: 14. The CDR3 totals 16 residues. The V gene's germline CDR1 is LGHNA and CDR2 YNFKEQ. For the CDR3, the DNA is TGTGCCAGCAGCAGCAGGACAGGGTTGGGGGCAGATGGCTACACCTTC. Protein sequence: CASSSRTGLGADGYTF.

This chain joins TRBV4-1 and TRBJ1-2; weak D call: TRBD1 (5 bases). The CDR3 has 16 amino acids. V dropped 4 bases and J dropped 6 bases, with 21 bases sitting between them. Germline-derived CDR1 and CDR2 are MGHRA and YSYEKL. CDR3 loop: CASSLGFMGGGNGYTF. DNA for the CDR3: TGCGCCAGCAGCCTGGGGTTTATGGGGGGAGGAAATGGCTACACCTTC.

In its sample, this clone was seen a few times. The V and J genes are TRBV5-4 and TRBJ2-7, with TRBD2 identical over 7 bases. Germline-derived CDR1 and CDR2 are SGHNT and YYREEE (reference sequence). This CDR3 contains 15 residues. The V and J ends lost 0 bases and 2 bases, in that order; junction bases with no gene match: 5. The CDR3 bases are TGTGCCAGCAGCTTGGAGTCTAGCGGAGCCTACGAGCAGTACTTC. It encodes CASSLESSGAYEQYF.

The rearrangement links TRBV5-1 to TRBJ2-3; D possibly corresponds to TRBD2 (6 bases). The germline V gene has CDR1 SGHRS and CDR2 YFSETQ. CDR3 length: 15 residues. Trimming shortened V by 6 bases and J by 4 bases, and 18 bases separated the two germline ends. In DNA, the CDR3 is TGCGCCAGCACCTCCGGGACCCCGGGGGCAGATACGCAGTATTTT. Its protein product is CASTSGTPGADTQYF.

The chain joins TRBV28 to TRBJ2-6; no clear D. V lost 6 bases and J 1 base, leaving 7 bases between the germline ends. Germline assignment: CDR1 MDHEN and CDR2 SYDVKM. This CDR3 has 14 amino acids. CDR3 coding DNA: TGTGCCAGCAGACCGAGATCTGGGGCCAACGTCCTGACTTTC. Its protein is CASRPRSGANVLTF.

The J gene is TRBJ2-3, the V gene TRBV15; 7 bases match TRBD1. Trimming cost V 1 base and J 0 bases; bases outside gene matches: 1. The length of the CDR3 is 15 residues. Germline assignment: CDR1 LNHNV and CDR2 YYDKDF (reference sequence). In DNA form, the CDR3 reads TGTGCCACCAGCAGAGGACAGGGAAGCACAGATACGCAGTATTTT. Its translation: CATSRGQGSTDTQYF. The full variable domain, its missing parts supplied by reference TRBV15 and TRBJ2-3, is DAMVIQNPRYQVTQFGKPVTLSCSQTLNHNVMYWYQQKSSQAPKLLFHYYDKDFNNEADTPDNFQSRRPNTSFCFLDIRSPGLGDTAMYLCATSRGQGSTDTQYFGPGTRLTVL.